This TCR beta chain is from a study of graft-versus-host responses after intestinal transplantation. Looking at the study overall: Multivisceral, liver-intestinal, or isolated intestinal grafts went to recipients. Induction using anti-thymocyte globulin, followed by tacrolimus and steroids for 3 to 4 years, was given to all recipients. Whole-study results and caveats: GvH clones surfaced in recipient marrow, some emerging earlier in ileum or blood.

With respect to this clone: Antigen: not known.

CDR1 and CDR2 from the germline V gene are SEHNR and FQNEAQ (reference sequence). The CDR3 has 14 amino acids. V lost 3 bases and J lost 3, with 9 bases in between. Sequencing was performed with immunoSEQ multiplex PCR; in TCRdb, only in-frame clones are kept and a portion is missing. The sample holds some 130,000 clones, about 93% seen once. The sequencing here drew on unstimulated CD4+ T cells sorted from spleen or lymph node cells, taken before intestinal transplant. The receptor comes from a human donor who received an intestinal transplant. The chain combines TRBV7-9 with TRBJ1-5, with D possibly matching TRBD1 (6 bases). CDR3 amino acids: CASSFGTNNQPQHF. In DNA form, the CDR3 reads TGTGCCAGCAGCTTTGGGACAAACAATCAGCCCCAGCATTTT. The whole variable domain, remainder taken from reference TRBV7-9 and TRBJ1-5, is DTGVSQNPRHKITKRGQNVTFRCDPISEHNRLYWYRQTLGQGPEFLTYFQNEAQLEKSRLLSDRFSAERPKGSFSTLEIQRTEQGDSAMYLCASSFGTNNQPQHFGDGTRLSIL.